This T cell receptor (beta chain) is from a study of T cell repertoires in cytomegalovirus infection. In the study overall: Public TCR beta signature analysis indicated the presence of both CMV infection and matching HLA type. Study-level points and caveats: What dominated the ex vivo response were HLA-C-restricted CMV-specific TCR beta clonotypes. CMV carriers having the relevant HLA were flagged by cumulative public TCR beta family frequency.

MiXCR, applied by TCRdb to the reads, yields one record per CDR3 protein. The sample has tens of thousands of distinct CDR3 sequences, just under 4% seen once. As regards this clonotype: Its target is not known.

Germline lookup yields CDR1 SEHNR and CDR2 FQNEAQ (reference sequence). V was trimmed by 1 base and J by 0 bases, leaving 10 bases between them. The CDR3 consists of 16 residues. J is TRBJ1-3 and V is TRBV7-9; no firm D call. The origin of this receptor is a human donor in good health (CMV status not recorded). Some clones in this sample may be carry-over from other donors' samples. The source material was PBMCs. The CDR3 nucleotides read TGTGCCAGCAGCTTAGGTGCCAGTACCTCTGGAAACACCATATATTTT. It yields the protein CASSLGASTSGNTIYF.